This T cell receptor (beta chain) was obtained from a study of blood T cell repertoires in COVID-19. Across the study: PBMCs, B-cell-depleted T cells, or T cells provided the cDNA or gDNA that made up the material.

Germline V gene lookup returns CDR1 SGHNT and CDR2 YENEEA. V was trimmed by 3 bases and J by 0 bases, leaving 6 bases between them. The CDR3 contains 15 residues. Authors' processing steps: Estimation of nucleated cell counts relied on the amplification of reference gene primers. Assay used: immunoSEQ multiplex PCR; TCRdb lists only in-frame clones, some missing. Clone size and V and J calls were adopted from that table, with D and trimming inferred from the DNA. The table has more than 90,000 clones, about 71% seen once. The chain is built from TRBV11-3 and TRBJ1-6, with unresolved D. The specimen was peripheral blood. The sequence derives from a woman in her sixties in a cohort sampled during active or convalescent COVID-19. The chain's CDR3 is CASSFGSSYNSPLHF. DNA of the CDR3: TGTGCCAGCAGCTTCGGGAGCTCCTATAATTCACCCCTCCACTTT.